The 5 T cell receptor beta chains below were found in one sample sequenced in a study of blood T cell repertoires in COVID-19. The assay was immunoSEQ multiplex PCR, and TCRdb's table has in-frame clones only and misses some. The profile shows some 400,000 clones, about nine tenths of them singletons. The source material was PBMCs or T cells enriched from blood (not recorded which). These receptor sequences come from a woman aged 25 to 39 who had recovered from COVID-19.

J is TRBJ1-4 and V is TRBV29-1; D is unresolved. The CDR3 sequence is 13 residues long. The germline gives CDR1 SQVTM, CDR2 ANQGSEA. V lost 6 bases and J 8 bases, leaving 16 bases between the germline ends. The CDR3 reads CSVQAGGPEKLFF. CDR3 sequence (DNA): TGCAGCGTCCAGGCGGGAGGCCCCGAAAAACTGTTTTTT.

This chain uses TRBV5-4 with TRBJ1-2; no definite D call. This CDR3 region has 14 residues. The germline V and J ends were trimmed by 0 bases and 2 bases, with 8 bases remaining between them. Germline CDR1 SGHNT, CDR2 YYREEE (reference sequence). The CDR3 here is CASSLDGENYGYTF. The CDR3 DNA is TGTGCCAGCAGCTTGGATGGAGAAAACTATGGCTACACCTTC.

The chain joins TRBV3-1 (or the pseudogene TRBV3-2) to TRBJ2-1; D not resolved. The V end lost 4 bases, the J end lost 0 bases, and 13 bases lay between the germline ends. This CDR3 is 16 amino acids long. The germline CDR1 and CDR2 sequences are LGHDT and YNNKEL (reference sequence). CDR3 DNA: TGTGCCAGCAGCCCAAGTGGCCTTTTCTCCTACAATGAGCAGTTCTTC. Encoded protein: CASSPSGLFSYNEQFF.

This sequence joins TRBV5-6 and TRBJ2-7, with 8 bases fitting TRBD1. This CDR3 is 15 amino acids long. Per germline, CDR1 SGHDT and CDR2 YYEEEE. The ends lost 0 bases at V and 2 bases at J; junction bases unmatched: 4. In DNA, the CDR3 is TGTGCCAGCAGCTTGGTGGACAGGGTAGCCTACGAGCAGTACTTC. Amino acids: CASSLVDRVAYEQYF.

CDR3 DNA sequence: TGTGCCAGCAGCCAAAGCCCCAGGGGGCGCGGCTACAATGAGCAGTTCTTC. This encodes CASSQSPRGRGYNEQFF. The chain has TRBV7-3 and TRBJ2-1; the match to TRBD1 covers 8 bases. The trim removed 5 bases at V and 3 bases at J, leaving 12 bases unmatched. Germline lookup yields CDR1 SGHTA and CDR2 FQGTGA. The CDR3 runs to 17 residues. The whole variable domain, filled in from reference TRBV7-3 and TRBJ2-1, reads GAGVSQTPSNKVTEKGKYVELRCDPISGHTALYWYRQSLGQGPEFLIYFQGTGAADDSGLPNDRFFAVRPEGSVSTLKIQRTERGDSAVYLCASSQSPRGRGYNEQFFGPGTRLTVL.